This record concerns one TCR beta chain sequence. The PCR contained 60 Vbeta and 13 Jbeta primers. Some clones are missing from TCRdb's copy, which holds only in-frame ones; the method was immunoSEQ multiplex PCR. This table holds 90,000 to 110,000 clones, roughly 63% found once. The record originates from a study of cytomegalovirus exposure and HLA in healthy donors. Unmatched junction bases numbered 5, after V lost 3 bases and J lost 5 bases. The CDR3 length is 14 residues. The germline V gene has CDR1 SGHDT and CDR2 YYEEEE. This chain connects TRBV5-6 to TRBJ2-1; TRBD2 matches at 7 bases. The clonotype originates from a woman between 70 and 85 years old in good health and CMV-seropositive. Sequenced: PBMCs. The CDR3 reads CASSWAGVDNEQFF. The CDR3 DNA follows: TGTGCCAGCAGCTGGGCGGGGGTAGACAATGAGCAGTTCTTC.